The 15 T cell receptor beta chains below come from one sample, sequenced in a study of metastatic and nonmetastatic thyroid tumors. Via MiXCR, TCRdb re-called the PCR reads. Of some 32,000 clones listed, 20% are singletons. Thyroid surgery took place with no prior treatment in any patient. Source material: blood. These receptors were obtained from a female donor with papillary thyroid cancer or a benign thyroid nodule (not recorded which). Some clones in this sample may be carry-over from other donors' samples.

There are a few counts of this clone. J is TRBJ2-3 and V is TRBV6-5, with D perhaps matching TRBD2 (6 bases). The ends were cut back, 0 bases at V and 1 base at J, with 11 bases in the middle. This CDR3 is built from 16 residues. Germline V gene data show CDR1 as MNHEY and CDR2 as SVGAGI. The CDR3 loop is CASSYSWASGTDTQYF. CDR3 coding DNA: TGTGCCAGCAGTTACTCCTGGGCTAGCGGCACAGATACGCAGTATTTT.

Points on this clone: At one boundary the junction diverges from the germline segment, which might be a read error. The rearrangement joins TRBV10-3 to TRBJ2-4; D is unresolved. The germline CDR1 and CDR2 sequences are ENHRY and SYGVKD. The CDR3 runs to 17 residues. CDR3 sequence: CAISESSLSKIKNIEYF. CDR3 nucleotides: TGTGCCATCAGTGAGTCGTCGCTTTCGAAGATTAAAAACATTGAGTACTTC.

This clone was counted many times. This rearrangement joins TRBV7-6 to TRBJ2-7, with 10 bases that match TRBD2. CDR3 length equals 16 residues. The V and J ends lost 4 bases and 5 bases, in that order; junction bases with no gene match: 11. Germline lookup yields CDR1 SGHVS and CDR2 FNYEAQ. The CDR3 spells CASSSRTSGPDHEQYF. The DNA for the CDR3 is TGTGCCAGCAGCTCAAGGACTAGCGGCCCGGACCACGAGCAGTACTTC. The full variable domain, rest sourced from reference TRBV7-6 and TRBJ2-7, is GAGVSQSPRYKVTKRGQDVALRCDPISGHVSLYWYRQALGQGPEFLTYFNYEAQQDKSGLPNDRFSAERPEGSISTLTIQRTEQRDSAMYRCASSSRTSGPDHEQYFGPGTRLTVT.

As DNA, the CDR3 is TGTGCCAGCAGCCCCCGGCGGGGCCAGGAAGATACGCAGTATTTT. Protein: CASSPRRGQEDTQYF. The V gene is TRBV9, the J gene TRBJ2-3, with D possibly TRBD2 on 6 matching bases. Trimming took off 4 bases at V and 5 bases at J, with 17 bases between the two ends. CDR3 length equals 15 residues. Germline-derived CDR1 and CDR2 are SGDLS and YYNGEE.

This chain uses TRBV12-3 or TRBV12-4 with TRBJ1-2; a possible D gene is TRBD1 (6 bases). The length of the CDR3 is 14 residues. The germline V and J ends were trimmed by 5 bases and 11 bases, with 21 bases remaining between them. The DNA for the CDR3 is TGTGCCAGCAGTACCCGCGGGGGGCTGAGCCTGTACACCTTC. It specifies CASSTRGGLSLYTF.

The chain couples TRBV7-6 to TRBJ1-1; TRBD1 aligns across 9 bases. Germline CDR1 and CDR2: SGHVS and FNYEAQ. Unmatched junction bases numbered 4, after V lost 4 bases and J lost 1 base. The CDR3 is 15 amino acids. The CDR3 DNA follows: TGTGCCAGCAGCTCAACAGGGGGCCCGAACACTGAAGCTTTCTTT. It yields the protein CASSSTGGPNTEAFF. Supplemented by reference TRBV7-6 and TRBJ1-1, the full variable domain reads GAGVSQSPRYKVTKRGQDVALRCDPISGHVSLYWYRQALGQGPEFLTYFNYEAQQDKSGLPNDRFSAERPEGSISTLTIQRTEQRDSAMYRCASSSTGGPNTEAFFGQGTRLTVV.

This clone has a count of ten or more. The chain has TRBV3-1 and TRBJ2-2; 14 bases are shared with TRBD2. The junction had 16 bases not matched to a gene; V was cut back by 0 bases and J by 7 bases. The germline gives CDR1 LGHDT, CDR2 YNNKEL (reference sequence). This CDR3 region has 21 residues. The CDR3 is CASSQDLRWGTSGSRVGELFF. DNA of the CDR3: TGTGCCAGCAGCCAAGACCTTCGGTGGGGGACTAGCGGGAGTCGCGTCGGGGAGCTGTTTTTT.

This clone was detected many times. Here the CDR3 reads CASSDYEQYF. CDR3 DNA: TGTGCCAGCAGTGACTACGAGCAGTACTTC. This chain connects TRBV6-1 to TRBJ2-7; D unclear. The CDR3 runs 10 residues. Germline V CDR1 and CDR2: MNHNS, SASEGT. V was trimmed by 3 bases and J by 3 bases, leaving 0 bases between them.

The chain has TRBV2 and TRBJ2-7; D is perhaps TRBD1 or TRBD2 (6 bases each). Germline V gene sequence: CDR1 SNHLY, CDR2 FYNNEI. The CDR3 has 13 residues. Between the trimmed V and J ends, which lost 3 bases and 7 bases, there was a span of 13 bases. CDR3 residues: CASSDGGPREQYF. Written as DNA, the CDR3 is TGTGCCAGCAGTGATGGGGGGCCGAGGGAGCAGTACTTC.

This clone was counted ten times or more. The rearrangement links TRBV20-1 to TRBJ2-1; 8 nucleotides match TRBD2. The CDR3 totals 17 residues. The trim removed 5 bases at V and 0 bases at J, leaving 12 bases unmatched. From germline, CDR1 is DFQATT and CDR2 SNEGSKA (reference sequence). The CDR3 spells CSAFRDYRGGSYNEQFF. CDR3 sequence (DNA): TGCAGTGCTTTTAGGGACTATCGGGGGGGCTCCTACAATGAGCAGTTCTTC.

V and J are TRBV7-9 and TRBJ1-4; D perhaps matches TRBD1 (5 bases). The CDR3 loop spans 16 amino acids. V lost 4 bases, J lost 8 bases, and 20 bases lay in between. Germline loops: CDR1 SEHNR, CDR2 FQNEAQ (reference sequence). The CDR3 DNA reads as TGTGCCAGCAGCTCATACTCGACAGCGGCGAGGGAAAAACTGTTTTTT. Protein sequence: CASSSYSTAAREKLFF.

At least ten counts were recorded for this clone. The rearrangement uses TRBV6-1 and TRBJ2-7, with 8 positions matching TRBD1. The CDR3 covers 12 residues. In germline, CDR1 is MNHNS, CDR2 SASEGT. The junction had 6 bases not matched to a gene; V was cut back by 8 bases and J by 6 bases. DNA for the CDR3: TGTGCCAGCTTCAGGGGGCAAGGCGAGCAGTACTTC. Protein product: CASFRGQGEQYF.

This clone was found many times. The chain combines TRBV12-5 with TRBJ2-2; D unresolved. CDR3 length equals 14 residues. The V end was cut by 3 bases, the J end by 2 bases, with 7 bases between. Germline V gene data show CDR1 as LGHNT and CDR2 as FRNRAP. CDR3 sequence (DNA): TGTGCTAGTGGTTTATCCCCAAACACCGGGGAGCTGTTTTTT. As protein: CASGLSPNTGELFF.

The sample holds a few counts of this clone. This sequence joins TRBV27 and TRBJ2-6; no clear D. Germline CDR1 reads MNHEY; CDR2 reads SMNVEV (reference sequence). The CDR3 sequence is 14 residues long. Trimming removed 8 bases at V and 0 bases at J, with 8 bases between. In DNA form, the CDR3 reads TGTGCCAGCGGTCCCTTCTCTGGGGCCAACGTCCTGACTTTC. This gives the protein CASGPFSGANVLTF.

This clone was seen ten or more times. V gene TRBV10-3 combines with J gene TRBJ2-7; D not resolved. V lost 4 bases and J 4 bases, leaving 11 bases between the germline ends. This CDR3 has 13 residues. From germline, CDR1 is ENHRY and CDR2 SYGVKD. CDR3 in DNA: TGTGCCATCAGTGCACAGTTAAGATACGAGCAGTACTTC. Its protein product is CAISAQLRYEQYF.